The present T cell receptor beta chain was sequenced within a study of T cell responses to AZD1222 COVID-19 vaccine. Study information: Second doses at about 4 or about 12 weeks were pooled.

The CDR3 has 13 residues. V dropped 6 bases and J dropped 7; count of bases not matched to a gene: 6. Assay used: immunoSEQ multiplex PCR; TCRdb lists only in-frame clones, some missing. The table has more than 100,000 clones, roughly 88% seen once. Points from the study as a whole: Among AZD1222 vaccinees, only 5 or 6 were seropositive at baseline. Close to half of all spike-specific TCRs reportedly target regions of the variants that are unmutated. Most donors were white British, females outnumbered males, and clonal diversity was possibly underestimated.

Regarding this clone: Its antigen remains unidentified.

V and J are TRBV12-3 or TRBV12-4 and TRBJ2-3; 8 nucleotides align to TRBD2. The source of this sequence is an adult in good health. The input for sequencing was peripheral blood, taken on day 0 of AZD1222 vaccination. The CDR3 DNA follows: TGTGCCAGCAGCTCGGGGGGGGGTTATACGCAGTATTTT. As protein: CASSSGGGYTQYF.